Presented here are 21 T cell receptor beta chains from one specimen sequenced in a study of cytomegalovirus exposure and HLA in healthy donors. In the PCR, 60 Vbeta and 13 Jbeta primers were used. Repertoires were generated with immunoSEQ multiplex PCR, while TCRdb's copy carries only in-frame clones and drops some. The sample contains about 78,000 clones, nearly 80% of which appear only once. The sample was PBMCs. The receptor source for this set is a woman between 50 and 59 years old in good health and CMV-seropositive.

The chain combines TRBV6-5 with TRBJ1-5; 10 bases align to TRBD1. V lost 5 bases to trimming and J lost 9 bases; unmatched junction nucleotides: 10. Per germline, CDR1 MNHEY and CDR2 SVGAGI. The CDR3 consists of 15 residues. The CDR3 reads CASSTGTGDRAPQHF. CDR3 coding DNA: TGTGCCAGCAGTACAGGGACAGGGGACCGGGCGCCCCAGCATTTT.

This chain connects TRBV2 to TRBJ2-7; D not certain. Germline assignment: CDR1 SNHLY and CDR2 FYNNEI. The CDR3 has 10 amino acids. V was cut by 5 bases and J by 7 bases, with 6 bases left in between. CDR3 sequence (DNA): TGTGCCAGCAGTCAGAAGGAGCAGTACTTC. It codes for CASSQKEQYF.

The CDR3 nucleotides read TGTGCCAGCTCACCAAAGGATCGAGTAGGGGGCACAGATACGCAGTATTTT. This translates into CASSPKDRVGGTDTQYF. The chain carries TRBV18 and TRBJ2-3; the D gene is possibly TRBD1 (5 bases). The CDR3 has 17 residues. CDR1 is KGHSH and CDR2 is LQKENI in the germline V gene. Trimming shortened V by 2 bases and J by 1 base, and 16 bases separated the two germline ends.

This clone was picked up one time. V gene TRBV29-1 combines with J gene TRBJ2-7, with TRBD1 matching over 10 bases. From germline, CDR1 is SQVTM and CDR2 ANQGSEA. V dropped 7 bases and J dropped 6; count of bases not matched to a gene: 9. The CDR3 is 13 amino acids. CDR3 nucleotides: TGCAGCGCGAGGGGGGACAGGGGTTCCGAGCAGTACTTC. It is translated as CSARGDRGSEQYF.

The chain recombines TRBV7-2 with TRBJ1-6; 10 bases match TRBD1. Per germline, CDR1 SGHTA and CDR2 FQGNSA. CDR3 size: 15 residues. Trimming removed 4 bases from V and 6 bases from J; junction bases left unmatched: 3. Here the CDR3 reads CASSWTGGGNSPLHF. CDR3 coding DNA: TGTGCCAGCAGCTGGACAGGGGGTGGTAATTCACCCCTCCACTTT.

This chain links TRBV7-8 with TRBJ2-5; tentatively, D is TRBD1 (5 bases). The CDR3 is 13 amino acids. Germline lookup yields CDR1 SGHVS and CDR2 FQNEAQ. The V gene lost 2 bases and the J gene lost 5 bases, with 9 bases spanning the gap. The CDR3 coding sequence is TGTGCCAGCAGCTTATCAGGGATGGAGACCCAGTACTTC. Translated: CASSLSGMETQYF.

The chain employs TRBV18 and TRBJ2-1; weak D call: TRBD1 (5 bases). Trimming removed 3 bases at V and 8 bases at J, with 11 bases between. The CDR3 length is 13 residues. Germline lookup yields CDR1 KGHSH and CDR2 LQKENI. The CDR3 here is CASSPGQEDEQFF. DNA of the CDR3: TGTGCCAGCTCACCGGGGCAGGAAGATGAGCAGTTCTTC. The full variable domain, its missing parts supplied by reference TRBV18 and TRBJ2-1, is NAGVMQNPRHLVRRRGQEARLRCSPMKGHSHVYWYRQLPEEGLKFMVYLQKENIIDESGMPKERFSAEFPKEGPSILRIQQVVRGDSAAYFCASSPGQEDEQFFGPGTRLTVL.

The chain's CDR3 is CASSPLTGDDEQYF. CDR3 nucleotide sequence: TGCGCCAGCAGCCCGCTTACAGGGGACGACGAGCAGTACTTC. The chain couples TRBV4-1 to TRBJ2-7; TRBD1 matches 7 bases. The CDR3 loop spans 14 amino acids. The germline V gene encodes CDR1 MGHRA and CDR2 YSYEKL. Losses at the gene ends were 4 bases for V and 5 bases for J; bases not matched to a gene: 8.

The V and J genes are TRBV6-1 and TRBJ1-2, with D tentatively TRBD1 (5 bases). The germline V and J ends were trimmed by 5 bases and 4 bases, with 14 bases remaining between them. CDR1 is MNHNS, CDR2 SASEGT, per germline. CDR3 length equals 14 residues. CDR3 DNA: TGTGCCAGCAGTTCCGGTGGGGGGTTCTATGGCTACACCTTC. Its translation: CASSSGGGFYGYTF.

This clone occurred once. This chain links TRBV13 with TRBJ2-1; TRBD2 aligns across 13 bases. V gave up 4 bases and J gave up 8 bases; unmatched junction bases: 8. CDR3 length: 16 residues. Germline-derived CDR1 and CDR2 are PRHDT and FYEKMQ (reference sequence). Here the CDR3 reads CASSSRTSGSGDEQFF. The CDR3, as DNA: TGTGCCAGCAGCTCTCGGACTAGCGGGAGCGGCGATGAGCAGTTCTTC.

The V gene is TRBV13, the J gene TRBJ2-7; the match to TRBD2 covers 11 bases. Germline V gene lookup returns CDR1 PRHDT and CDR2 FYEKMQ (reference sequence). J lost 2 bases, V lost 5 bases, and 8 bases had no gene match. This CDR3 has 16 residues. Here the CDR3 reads CASSPKTSGTAYEQYF. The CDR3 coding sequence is TGTGCCAGCAGCCCGAAGACTAGCGGGACAGCCTACGAGCAGTACTTC.

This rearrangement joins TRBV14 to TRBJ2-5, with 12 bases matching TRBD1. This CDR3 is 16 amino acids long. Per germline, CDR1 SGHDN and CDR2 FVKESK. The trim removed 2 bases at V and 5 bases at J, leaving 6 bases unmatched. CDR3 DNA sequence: TGTGCCAGCAGCCAATGGGGGACAGGGGGCGAGGAGACCCAGTACTTC. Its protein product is CASSQWGTGGEETQYF.

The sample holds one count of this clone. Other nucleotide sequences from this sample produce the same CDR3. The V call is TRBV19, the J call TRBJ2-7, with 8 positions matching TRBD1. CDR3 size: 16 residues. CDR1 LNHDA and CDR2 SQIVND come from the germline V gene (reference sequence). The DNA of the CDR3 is TGTGCTAGTAGTATAGGGGACAGGAAAGCTCGTTACGAGCAGTACGTC. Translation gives CASSIGDRKARYEQYV.

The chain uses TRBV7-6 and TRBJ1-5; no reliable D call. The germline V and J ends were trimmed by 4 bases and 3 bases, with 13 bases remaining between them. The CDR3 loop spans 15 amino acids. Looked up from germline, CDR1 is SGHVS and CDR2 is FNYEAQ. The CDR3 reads CASSSQTFPNQPQHF. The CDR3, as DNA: TGTGCCAGCAGCTCGCAAACATTTCCCAATCAGCCCCAGCATTTT. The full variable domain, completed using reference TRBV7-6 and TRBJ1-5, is GAGVSQSPRYKVTKRGQDVALRCDPISGHVSLYWYRQALGQGPEFLTYFNYEAQQDKSGLPNDRFSAERPEGSISTLTIQRTEQRDSAMYRCASSSQTFPNQPQHFGDGTRLSIL.

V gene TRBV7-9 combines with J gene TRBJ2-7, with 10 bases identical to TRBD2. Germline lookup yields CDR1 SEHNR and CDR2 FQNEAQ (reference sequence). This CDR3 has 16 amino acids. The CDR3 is CSSSPGGGLATLKQYV. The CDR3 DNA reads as TGTTCCAGCAGCCCGGGTGGGGGACTAGCGACGCTCAAGCAGTACGTC.

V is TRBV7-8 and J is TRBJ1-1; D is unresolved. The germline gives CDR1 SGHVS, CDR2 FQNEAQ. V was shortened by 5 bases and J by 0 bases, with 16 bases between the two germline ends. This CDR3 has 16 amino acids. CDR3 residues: CASSPTDLGVNTEAFF. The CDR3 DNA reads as TGTGCCAGCAGCCCCACCGATCTCGGGGTGAACACTGAAGCTTTCTTT. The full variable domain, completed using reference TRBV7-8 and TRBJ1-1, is GAGVSQSPRYKVAKRGQDVALRCDPISGHVSLFWYQQALGQGPEFLTYFQNEAQLDKSGLPSDRFFAERPEGSVSTLKIQRTQQEDSAVYLCASSPTDLGVNTEAFFGQGTRLTVV.

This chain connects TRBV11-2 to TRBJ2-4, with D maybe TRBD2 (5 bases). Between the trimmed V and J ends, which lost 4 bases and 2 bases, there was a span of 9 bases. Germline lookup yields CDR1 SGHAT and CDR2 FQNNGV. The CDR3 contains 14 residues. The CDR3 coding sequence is TGTGCCAGCAGCTCCGTGACTACCAAAAACATTCAGTACTTC. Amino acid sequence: CASSSVTTKNIQYF.

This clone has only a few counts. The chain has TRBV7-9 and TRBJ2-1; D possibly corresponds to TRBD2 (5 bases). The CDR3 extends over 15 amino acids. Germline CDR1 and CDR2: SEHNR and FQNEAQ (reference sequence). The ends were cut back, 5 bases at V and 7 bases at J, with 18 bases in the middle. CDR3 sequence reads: CASSPTTSTGNEQFF. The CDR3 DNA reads TGTGCCAGCAGCCCTACTACATCCACGGGGAATGAGCAGTTCTTC.

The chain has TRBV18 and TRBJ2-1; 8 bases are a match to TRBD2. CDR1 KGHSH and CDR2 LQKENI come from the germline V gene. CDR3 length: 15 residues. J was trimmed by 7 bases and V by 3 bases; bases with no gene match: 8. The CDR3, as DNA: TGTGCCAGCTCACCCGGCGGGGGACTAGGGAATGAGCAGTTCTTC. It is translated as CASSPGGGLGNEQFF.

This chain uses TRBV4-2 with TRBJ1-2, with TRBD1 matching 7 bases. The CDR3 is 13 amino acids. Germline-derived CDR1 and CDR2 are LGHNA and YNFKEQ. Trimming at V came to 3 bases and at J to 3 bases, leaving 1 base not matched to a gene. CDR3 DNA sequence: TGTGCCAGCAGCCACGACAGGGACTATGGCTACACCTTC. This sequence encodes CASSHDRDYGYTF.

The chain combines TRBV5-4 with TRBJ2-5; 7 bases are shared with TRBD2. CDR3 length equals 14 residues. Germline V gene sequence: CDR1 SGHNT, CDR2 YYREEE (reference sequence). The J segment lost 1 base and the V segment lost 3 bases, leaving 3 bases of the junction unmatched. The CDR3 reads CASSSAGVQETQYF. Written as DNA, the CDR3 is TGTGCCAGCAGCTCGGCGGGAGTCCAAGAGACCCAGTACTTC.